These 5 T cell receptor beta chains originate from one sample sequenced in a study of T cell repertoires in cytomegalovirus infection. MiXCR, run by TCRdb on the reads, gives a single entry per CDR3 protein. The sample contains some 800,000 distinct CDR3 sequences, about 30% of which appear only once. No antigens are known for them. This specimen consisted of cultured CD8+ T cells from PBMCs, obtained from culture after CMV antigen stimulation. These receptors came from a human donor in good health (CMV status not recorded). Some clones in this sample may be carry-over from other donors' samples.

This clonotype was found a few times. The chain uses TRBV6-1 and TRBJ2-2; the D gene is possibly TRBD1 (6 bases). The CDR3 covers 18 residues. V was trimmed by 6 bases and J by 3 bases, leaving 23 bases between them. Looked up from germline, CDR1 is MNHNS and CDR2 is SASEGT. The CDR3: CASRDLSTLQGYTGELFF. CDR3 nucleotide sequence: TGTGCCAGCAGGGACCTTTCCACCCTCCAGGGGTACACCGGGGAGCTGTTTTTT.

V gene TRBV6-5 combines with J gene TRBJ1-2, with 7 nucleotides matching TRBD1. The CDR3 contains 15 residues. In germline, CDR1 is MNHEY, CDR2 SVGAGI. Trimming at V came to 5 bases and at J to 4 bases, leaving 10 bases not matched to a gene. CDR3 loop: CASSGWDSLFYGYTF. The CDR3 DNA reads as TGTGCCAGCAGTGGCTGGGACAGCCTCTTCTATGGCTACACCTTC.

The sample holds a few counts of this clonotype. This chain joins TRBV5-6 and TRBJ2-5, with D uncertain. Trimming removed 2 bases at V and 3 bases at J, with 5 bases between. Germline-derived CDR1 and CDR2 are SGHDT and YYEEEE. The CDR3 spans 12 residues. This chain's CDR3 is CASSFGKETQYF. As DNA, the CDR3 is TGTGCCAGCAGCTTCGGAAAAGAGACCCAGTACTTC.

The chain links TRBV14 to TRBJ1-2; perhaps TRBD1 as D (6 bases). Germline CDR1 is SGHDN and CDR2 is FVKESK. The CDR3 covers 15 residues. The V gene lost 1 base and the J gene lost 7 bases, with 16 bases spanning the gap. The CDR3 region is CASSQAWTANPGYTF. The DNA of the CDR3 is TGTGCCAGCAGCCAAGCCTGGACAGCAAACCCTGGCTACACCTTC.

This clonotype showed up many times. The chain links TRBV7-2 to TRBJ2-3, with 10 bases matching TRBD2. V lost 6 bases and J lost 1; bases outside the gene matches: 10. The germline gives CDR1 SGHTA, CDR2 FQGNSA. The CDR3 runs to 17 residues. The CDR3 DNA reads TGTGCCAGCAGATTCTTGCCTAGCGGGGGCCGCACAGATACGCAGTATTTT. Its protein product is CASRFLPSGGRTDTQYF.